These T cell receptor beta chains were read from a single sample in a study of post-analysis software for immune sequencing data. TCRdb analysed the PCR reads with MiXCR anew, one entry per CDR3 protein. The sample consists of roughly 570,000 distinct CDR3 sequences, 34% of them appearing once. Material: blood. These receptors all stem from a girl aged 2-17 years with multiple sclerosis. Each CDR3 is given with its conserved first and last residue. The order of the fields is D gene, V gene, CDR3 length, J gene, clone size, CDR3 DNA, CDR3 protein. A D gene is named only where the DNA matches it firmly. Not all rows give a size; the values are once, few, many and, for expanded clones, a class.

d_call: TRBD2; v_call: TRBV5-1; cdr3_length: 19; j_call: TRBJ2-1; clone_size: few; cdr3_nt: TGCGCCAGCAGCTTGGATAGCGGGGGGCGAGCTATCTCCTACAATGAGCAGTTCTTC; cdr3_aa: CASSLDSGGRAISYNEQFF
d_call: NA; v_call: TRBV6-2/TRBV6-3; cdr3_length: 11; j_call: TRBJ2-7; clone_size: few; cdr3_nt: TGTGCCAGCAGTCAGTCGGACGAGCAGTACTTC; cdr3_aa: CASSQSDEQYF
d_call: TRBD1; v_call: TRBV5-6; cdr3_length: 16; j_call: TRBJ1-2; clone_size: few; cdr3_nt: TGTGCCAGCAGCTTGACCGGACAGGTATCCTTCTATGGCTACACCTTC; cdr3_aa: CASSLTGQVSFYGYTF
d_call: TRBD1; v_call: TRBV6-1; cdr3_length: 14; j_call: TRBJ2-5; clone_size: few; cdr3_nt: TGTGCCAGCAACTGGGACAGTACCCAAGAGACCCAGTACTTC; cdr3_aa: CASNWDSTQETQYF
d_call: NA; v_call: TRBV15; cdr3_length: 15; j_call: TRBJ2-7; clone_size: few; cdr3_nt: TGTGCCACCAGCAGAGAGCAGGGGTCCCTATACGAGCAGTACTTC; cdr3_aa: CATSREQGSLYEQYF
d_call: NA; v_call: TRBV6-5; cdr3_length: 14; j_call: TRBJ1-6; clone_size: few; cdr3_nt: TGTGCCAGCAAGCGACAGAGCAATAATTCACCCCTCCACTTT; cdr3_aa: CASKRQSNNSPLHF
d_call: NA; v_call: TRBV12-3/TRBV12-4; cdr3_length: 12; j_call: TRBJ2-5; clone_size: NA; cdr3_nt: TGTGCCAGCACCGGTGGGGCTGAGACCCAGTACTTC; cdr3_aa: CASTGGAETQYF
d_call: NA; v_call: TRBV14; cdr3_length: 14; j_call: TRBJ2-5; clone_size: NA; cdr3_nt: TGTGCCAGCAGCCAAGGACAGGTCTGGGAGACCCAGTACTTC; cdr3_aa: CASSQGQVWETQYF
d_call: TRBD2; v_call: TRBV7-3; cdr3_length: 17; j_call: TRBJ2-1; clone_size: NA; cdr3_nt: TGTGCCAGCAGCCCAGTCGGACTAGCGGGGGCTGCGAGTGAGCAGTTCTTC; cdr3_aa: CASSPVGLAGAASEQFF
d_call: NA; v_call: TRBV6-6; cdr3_length: 15; j_call: TRBJ2-1; clone_size: NA; cdr3_nt: TGTGCCAGCAGCGGAGGACGCAGGGACTACAATGAGCAGTTCTTC; cdr3_aa: CASSGGRRDYNEQFF
d_call: NA; v_call: TRBV6-4; cdr3_length: 13; j_call: TRBJ2-1; clone_size: NA; cdr3_nt: TGTGCCAGCAGTGATTCCAATTACAATGAGCAGTTCTTC; cdr3_aa: CASSDSNYNEQFF
d_call: NA; v_call: TRBV2; cdr3_length: 13; j_call: TRBJ2-7; clone_size: NA; cdr3_nt: TGTGCCAGCTGCTTCGCCCCAGAGAGGAGCCAGTACTTC; cdr3_aa: CASCFAPERSQYF
d_call: TRBD1; v_call: TRBV4-1; cdr3_length: 14; j_call: TRBJ2-7; clone_size: few; cdr3_nt: TGCGCCAGCAGCCAAGGACAGGGTACCCACGAGCAGTACTTC; cdr3_aa: CASSQGQGTHEQYF
d_call: TRBD1; v_call: TRBV5-1; cdr3_length: 15; j_call: TRBJ1-1; clone_size: NA; cdr3_nt: TGCGCCAGCAGCTACTCTGGACAGGGAGGAACTGAAGCTTTCTTT; cdr3_aa: CASSYSGQGGTEAFF
d_call: TRBD1; v_call: TRBV20-1; cdr3_length: 16; j_call: TRBJ1-2; clone_size: NA; cdr3_nt: TGCAGTGCCCCAACCGGGACAGGGGTAGAAGGTTATGGCTACACCTTC; cdr3_aa: CSAPTGTGVEGYGYTF
d_call: NA; v_call: TRBV20-1; cdr3_length: 13; j_call: TRBJ2-1; clone_size: few; cdr3_nt: TGCAGTGCTCAAATTAATGTGGGCAATGAGCAGTTCTTC; cdr3_aa: CSAQINVGNEQFF
d_call: NA; v_call: TRBV11-2; cdr3_length: 14; j_call: TRBJ2-5; clone_size: NA; cdr3_nt: TGTGCCAGCAGCACCTACAGGAGGCGGGAGACCCAGTACTTC; cdr3_aa: CASSTYRRRETQYF
d_call: NA; v_call: TRBV6-6; cdr3_length: 13; j_call: TRBJ1-6; clone_size: few; cdr3_nt: TGTGCCAGCAGTCCAACCTTCAATTCACCCCTCCACTTT; cdr3_aa: CASSPTFNSPLHF
d_call: NA; v_call: TRBV7-2; cdr3_length: 14; j_call: TRBJ2-4; clone_size: many; cdr3_nt: TGTGCCAGCAGCTTAGCGGGGGGCCGGGACATTCAGTACTTC; cdr3_aa: CASSLAGGRDIQYF
d_call: NA; v_call: TRBV29-1; cdr3_length: 12; j_call: TRBJ2-3; clone_size: NA; cdr3_nt: TGCAGCGGACATCGGAGCACAGATACGCAGTATTTT; cdr3_aa: CSGHRSTDTQYF
d_call: NA; v_call: TRBV5-5; cdr3_length: 14; j_call: TRBJ1-5; clone_size: NA; cdr3_nt: TGTGCCAGCAGCTTGAAAGCGGCAGACCAGCCCCAGCATTTT; cdr3_aa: CASSLKAADQPQHF
d_call: NA; v_call: TRBV6-5; cdr3_length: 15; j_call: TRBJ2-2; clone_size: few; cdr3_nt: TGTGCCAGCAAGGCTCGACTATCGAACACCGGGGAGCTGTTTTTT; cdr3_aa: CASKARLSNTGELFF
d_call: TRBD2; v_call: TRBV9; cdr3_length: 16; j_call: TRBJ2-3; clone_size: few; cdr3_nt: TGTGCCAGCAGCCCCCAGACTAGCGGGGTTACAGATACGCAGTATTTT; cdr3_aa: CASSPQTSGVTDTQYF
d_call: NA; v_call: TRBV11-1; cdr3_length: 11; j_call: TRBJ2-1; clone_size: NA; cdr3_nt: TGTGCCAGCAGCTTAGGCACAGGGCAGTTCTTC; cdr3_aa: CASSLGTGQFF
d_call: TRBD2; v_call: TRBV5-1; cdr3_length: 16; j_call: TRBJ2-7; clone_size: few; cdr3_nt: TGCGCCAGCAGCCCGGACGGACTAGCGGTATCCTACGAGCAGTACTTC; cdr3_aa: CASSPDGLAVSYEQYF
d_call: NA; v_call: TRBV11-2; cdr3_length: 15; j_call: TRBJ1-6; clone_size: NA; cdr3_nt: TGTGCCAGCAGCTTAGGGGAACTGGGGGGTTCACCCCTCCACTTT; cdr3_aa: CASSLGELGGSPLHF
d_call: NA; v_call: TRBV5-1; cdr3_length: 15; j_call: TRBJ1-1; clone_size: NA; cdr3_nt: TGCGCCAGCAGCCCCCGACAGGACGGACGCGGGGAAGCTTTCTTT; cdr3_aa: CASSPRQDGRGEAFF
d_call: NA; v_call: TRBV12-3/TRBV12-4; cdr3_length: 13; j_call: TRBJ1-5; clone_size: NA; cdr3_nt: TGTGCCAGCAGTTTCAGGAGATTGCAGCCCCAGCATTTT; cdr3_aa: CASSFRRLQPQHF
d_call: NA; v_call: TRBV28; cdr3_length: 13; j_call: TRBJ1-4; clone_size: NA; cdr3_nt: TGTGCCAGCAGTACTTTCTACACGGAAAAGCTGTTTTTT; cdr3_aa: CASSTFYTEKLFF
d_call: TRBD1; v_call: TRBV15; cdr3_length: 19; j_call: TRBJ2-3; clone_size: NA; cdr3_nt: TGTGCCACCAGCAGAAAACCGGGACAGGGCATAAGAATCACAGATACGCAGTATTTT; cdr3_aa: CATSRKPGQGIRITDTQYF
d_call: NA; v_call: TRBV4-1; cdr3_length: 14; j_call: TRBJ2-3; clone_size: NA; cdr3_nt: TGCGCCAGCAGCCAGGGGGCCCCCACAGATACGCAGTATTTT; cdr3_aa: CASSQGAPTDTQYF
d_call: TRBD1; v_call: TRBV28; cdr3_length: 15; j_call: TRBJ2-7; clone_size: NA; cdr3_nt: TGTGCCAGCAGTTCCCCCGGGACAGCTAACTACGAGCAGTACTTC; cdr3_aa: CASSSPGTANYEQYF
d_call: NA; v_call: TRBV20-1; cdr3_length: 14; j_call: TRBJ2-5; clone_size: few; cdr3_nt: TGCAGTGCTAGGCGGGGGCACTACCAAGAGACCCAGTACTTC; cdr3_aa: CSARRGHYQETQYF
d_call: NA; v_call: TRBV5-1; cdr3_length: 14; j_call: TRBJ2-3; clone_size: NA; cdr3_nt: TGCGCCAGCAGCTCCGGGCCAAACGCAGATACGCAGTATTTT; cdr3_aa: CASSSGPNADTQYF
d_call: NA; v_call: TRBV20-1; cdr3_length: 14; j_call: TRBJ2-5; clone_size: NA; cdr3_nt: TGCAGTGCTAGACAGGGGATCCATCAAGAGACCCAGTACTTC; cdr3_aa: CSARQGIHQETQYF
d_call: NA; v_call: TRBV20-1; cdr3_length: 15; j_call: TRBJ1-1; clone_size: NA; cdr3_nt: TGCAGTGCTAGAGAAGGCAGGGCCATGAACACTGAAGCTTTCTTT; cdr3_aa: CSAREGRAMNTEAFF
d_call: TRBD2; v_call: TRBV7-7; cdr3_length: 14; j_call: TRBJ2-3; clone_size: NA; cdr3_nt: TGTGCTAGCAGCACCGGACTAGGTGGAGATACGCAGTATTTT; cdr3_aa: CASSTGLGGDTQYF
d_call: NA; v_call: TRBV20-1; cdr3_length: 12; j_call: TRBJ1-5; clone_size: NA; cdr3_nt: TGCAGTGCCGAAGTTAGCAATCAGCCCCAGCATTTT; cdr3_aa: CSAEVSNQPQHF
d_call: NA; v_call: TRBV3-1; cdr3_length: 12; j_call: TRBJ2-3; clone_size: NA; cdr3_nt: TGTGCCAGCAGCCATCGGGGGGATACGCAGTATTTT; cdr3_aa: CASSHRGDTQYF
d_call: TRBD1; v_call: TRBV13; cdr3_length: 13; j_call: TRBJ1-4; clone_size: NA; cdr3_nt: TGTGCCAGCAGCCGGGACAGGGATGAAAAACTGTTTTTT; cdr3_aa: CASSRDRDEKLFF
d_call: NA; v_call: TRBV12-3/TRBV12-4; cdr3_length: 13; j_call: TRBJ2-1; clone_size: NA; cdr3_nt: TGTGCCAGTACTCCGGCCGGGGCCAGTGAGCAGTTCTTC; cdr3_aa: CASTPAGASEQFF
d_call: TRBD2; v_call: TRBV13; cdr3_length: 15; j_call: TRBJ2-4; clone_size: few; cdr3_nt: TGTGCCAGCAGCTTAGCTAGCGGCGCCAAAAACATTCAGTACTTC; cdr3_aa: CASSLASGAKNIQYF
d_call: NA; v_call: TRBV4-1; cdr3_length: 15; j_call: TRBJ1-6; clone_size: NA; cdr3_nt: TGCGCCAGCAGCCCAGGAGACATTTATAATTCACCCCTCCACTTT; cdr3_aa: CASSPGDIYNSPLHF
d_call: TRBD1; v_call: TRBV5-1; cdr3_length: 17; j_call: TRBJ2-3; clone_size: few; cdr3_nt: TGCGCCAGCAGCCCGGAACCGGGACAGGGGGCCGCATATACGCAGTATTTT; cdr3_aa: CASSPEPGQGAAYTQYF